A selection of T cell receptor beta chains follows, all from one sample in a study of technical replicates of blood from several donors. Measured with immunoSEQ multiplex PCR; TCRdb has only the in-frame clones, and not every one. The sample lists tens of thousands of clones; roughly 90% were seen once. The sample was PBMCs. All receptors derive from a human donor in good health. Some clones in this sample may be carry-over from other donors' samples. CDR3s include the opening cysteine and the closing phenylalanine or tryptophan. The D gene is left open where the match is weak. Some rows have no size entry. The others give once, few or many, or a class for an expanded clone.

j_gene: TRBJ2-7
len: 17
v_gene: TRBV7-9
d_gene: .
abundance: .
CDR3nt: TGTGCCAGCAGCCGCGCTTCGGGTCCAAAAAACTCCTACGAGCAGTACTTC
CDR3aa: CASSRASGPKNSYEQYF

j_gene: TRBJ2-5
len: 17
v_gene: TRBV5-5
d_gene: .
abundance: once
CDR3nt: TGTGCCAGCAGCTTAGGCTCTAGCGCCCAGCACAAGGAGACCCAGTACTTC
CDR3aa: CASSLGSSAQHKETQYF

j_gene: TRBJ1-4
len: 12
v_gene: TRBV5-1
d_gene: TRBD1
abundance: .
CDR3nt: TGCGCCAGTGGGACAGGGGGAGAAAAACTGTTTTTT
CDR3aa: CASGTGGEKLFF

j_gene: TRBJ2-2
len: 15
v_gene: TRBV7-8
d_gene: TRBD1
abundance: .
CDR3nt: TGTGCCAGCAGCTTAGGGACAGGTAGCGCCGGGGAGCTGTTTTTT
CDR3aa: CASSLGTGSAGELFF

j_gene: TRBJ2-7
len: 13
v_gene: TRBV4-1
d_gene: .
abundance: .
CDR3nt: TGCGCCAGCAGCCAAGTTTACAGCTACGAGCAGTACTTC
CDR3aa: CASSQVYSYEQYF

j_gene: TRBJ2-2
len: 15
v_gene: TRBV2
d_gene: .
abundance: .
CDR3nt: TGTGCCAGCAGTGAACGGGGGAGCGACACCGGGGAGCTGTTTTTT
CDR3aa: CASSERGSDTGELFF

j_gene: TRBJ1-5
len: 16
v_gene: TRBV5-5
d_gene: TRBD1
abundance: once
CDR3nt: TGTGCCAGCAGCTTAGAAGACAGGGGCAGCAATCAGCCCCAGCATTTT
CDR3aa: CASSLEDRGSNQPQHF

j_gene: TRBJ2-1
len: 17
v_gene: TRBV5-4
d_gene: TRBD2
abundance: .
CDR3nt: TGTGCCAGCAGCTCGGGACTACCCACAGACCTTTACAATGAGCAGTTCTTC
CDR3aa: CASSSGLPTDLYNEQFF

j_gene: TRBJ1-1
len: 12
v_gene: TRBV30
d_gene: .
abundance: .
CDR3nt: TGTGCCTGGAGACAATATATCCCTGAAGCTTTCTTT
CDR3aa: CAWRQYIPEAFF

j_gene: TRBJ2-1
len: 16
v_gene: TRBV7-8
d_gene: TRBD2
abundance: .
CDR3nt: TGTGCCAGCAGCGGAATCCTAGCGGGAGGCCCCAATGAGCAGTTCTTC
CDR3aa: CASSGILAGGPNEQFF

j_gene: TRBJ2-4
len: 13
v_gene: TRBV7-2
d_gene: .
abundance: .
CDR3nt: TGTGCCAGCAGCTTAATTCCCGGGGACATTCAGTACTTC
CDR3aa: CASSLIPGDIQYF

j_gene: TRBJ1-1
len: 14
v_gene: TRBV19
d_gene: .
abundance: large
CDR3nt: TGTGCCAGTACCGACGGGGGCGGGGGGCCTGAAGCTTTCTTT
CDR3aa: CASTDGGGGPEAFF

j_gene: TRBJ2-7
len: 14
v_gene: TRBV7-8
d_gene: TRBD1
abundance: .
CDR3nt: TGTGCCAGCAGCTTAAGGGACAGGGGGTACGAGCAGTACTTC
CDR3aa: CASSLRDRGYEQYF

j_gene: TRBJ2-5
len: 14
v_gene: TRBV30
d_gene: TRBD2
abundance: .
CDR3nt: TGTGCCTGGAGGCGCGGGAGGTTCCAAGAGACCCAGTACTTC
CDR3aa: CAWRRGRFQETQYF

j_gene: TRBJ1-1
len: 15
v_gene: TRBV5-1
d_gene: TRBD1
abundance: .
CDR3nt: TGCGCCAGCAGGATCGGGACAGGGGGAGGGGGTGAAGCTTTCTTT
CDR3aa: CASRIGTGGGGEAFF

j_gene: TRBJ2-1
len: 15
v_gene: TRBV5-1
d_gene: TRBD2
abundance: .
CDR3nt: TGCGCCAGCAGCTTGGTAGCGGGAGGCTACAATGAGCAGTTCTTC
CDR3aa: CASSLVAGGYNEQFF

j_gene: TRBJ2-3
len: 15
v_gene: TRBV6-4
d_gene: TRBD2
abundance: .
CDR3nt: TGTGCCAGCAGTCCCGAGCTAGCGGGGTCAGATACGCAGTATTTT
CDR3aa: CASSPELAGSDTQYF

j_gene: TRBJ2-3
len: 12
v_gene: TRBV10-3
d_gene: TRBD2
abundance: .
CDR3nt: TGTGCCATCTCGGGGGGGCCAGAGGCGCAGTATTTT
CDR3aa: CAISGGPEAQYF

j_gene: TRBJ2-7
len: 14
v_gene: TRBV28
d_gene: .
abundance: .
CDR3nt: TGTGCCAGCAGTTTGTCTAGTATCAACTACGAGCAGTACTTC
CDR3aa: CASSLSSINYEQYF

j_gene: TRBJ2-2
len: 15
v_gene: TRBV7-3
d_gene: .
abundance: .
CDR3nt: TGTGCCAGCAGCTTAAATGGGCCCTCGACCGGGGAGCTGTTTTTT
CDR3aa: CASSLNGPSTGELFF

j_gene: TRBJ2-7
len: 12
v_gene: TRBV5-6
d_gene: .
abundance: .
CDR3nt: TGTGCCAGCAGCCTCCGAAGCGTGGAGCAGTACTTC
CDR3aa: CASSLRSVEQYF

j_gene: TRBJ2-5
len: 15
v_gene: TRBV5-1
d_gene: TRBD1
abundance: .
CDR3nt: TGCGCCAGCAGGCCGACAGGGGGACTTCAAGAGACCCAGTACTTC
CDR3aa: CASRPTGGLQETQYF

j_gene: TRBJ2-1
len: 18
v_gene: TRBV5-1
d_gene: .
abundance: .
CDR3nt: TGCGCCAGCAGCTTGTTTGCACCCCTCCCGGCAGGGAACAATGAGCAGTTCTTC
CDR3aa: CASSLFAPLPAGNNEQFF

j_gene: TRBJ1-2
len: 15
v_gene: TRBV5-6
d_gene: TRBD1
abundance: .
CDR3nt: TGTGCCAGCAGCTACGGGACAGGGGCTTTGGGTGGCTACACCTTC
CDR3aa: CASSYGTGALGGYTF

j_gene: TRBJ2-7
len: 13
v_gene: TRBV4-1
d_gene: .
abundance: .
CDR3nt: TGCGCCAGCAGCCCCCCGCAGGGTTACGAGCAGTACTTC
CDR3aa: CASSPPQGYEQYF

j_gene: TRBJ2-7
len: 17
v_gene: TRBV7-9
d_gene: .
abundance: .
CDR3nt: TGTGCCAGCAGCTCACAGAGACTAGACAGGGATTTACACGAGCAGTACTTC
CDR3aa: CASSSQRLDRDLHEQYF

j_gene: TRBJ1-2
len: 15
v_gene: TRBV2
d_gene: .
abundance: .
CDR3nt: TGTGCCAGCAGAAAGGACAGAGGGAAAGGGTATGGCTACACCTTC
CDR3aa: CASRKDRGKGYGYTF

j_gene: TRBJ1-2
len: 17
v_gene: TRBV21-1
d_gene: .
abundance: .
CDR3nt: TGTGCCAGCAGCAACAATTTAACGGCCGCGCCAGGCTATGGCTACACCTTC
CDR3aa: CASSNNLTAAPGYGYTF

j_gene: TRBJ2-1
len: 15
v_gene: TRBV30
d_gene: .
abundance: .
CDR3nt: TGTGCCTGGAGTAGCGCAAGCGGAAACTACAATGAGCAGTTCTTC
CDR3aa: CAWSSASGNYNEQFF

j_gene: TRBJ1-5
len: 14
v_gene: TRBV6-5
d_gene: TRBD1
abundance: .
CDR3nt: TGTGCCAGCAGCCCCGACAGGGTAGGTCAGCCCCAGCATTTT
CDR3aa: CASSPDRVGQPQHF

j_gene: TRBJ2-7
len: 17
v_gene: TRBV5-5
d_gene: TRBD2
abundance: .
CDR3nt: TGTGCCAGCAGCTTGGGGGGGGGAGTGGTTCGGGACTACGAGCAGTACTTC
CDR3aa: CASSLGGGVVRDYEQYF

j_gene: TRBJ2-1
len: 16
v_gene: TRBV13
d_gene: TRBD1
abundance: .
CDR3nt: TGTGCCAGCAGCCCGGGACAGGCTAACTTATACAATGAGCAGTTCTTC
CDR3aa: CASSPGQANLYNEQFF

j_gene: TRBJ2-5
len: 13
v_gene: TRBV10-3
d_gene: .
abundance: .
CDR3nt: TGTGCCACCGTCCTCGGAATCGGGGAGACCCAGTACTTC
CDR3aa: CATVLGIGETQYF

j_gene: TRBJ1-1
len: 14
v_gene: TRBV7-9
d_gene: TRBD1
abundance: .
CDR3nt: TGTGCCAGCAGCCGACAGGGGGTTAACACTGAAGCTTTCTTT
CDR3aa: CASSRQGVNTEAFF

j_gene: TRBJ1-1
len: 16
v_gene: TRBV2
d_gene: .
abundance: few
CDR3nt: TGTGCCAGCAGTGGATCTCAAGCGGGGGCGCGCACTGAAGCTTTCTTT
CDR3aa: CASSGSQAGARTEAFF

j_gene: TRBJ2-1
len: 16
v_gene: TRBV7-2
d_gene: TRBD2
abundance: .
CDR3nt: TGTGCCAGCAGCTTCGGGCGTACGGGAGGGCACAATGAGCAGTTCTTC
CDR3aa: CASSFGRTGGHNEQFF

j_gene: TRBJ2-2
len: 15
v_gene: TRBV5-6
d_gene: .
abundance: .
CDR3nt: TGTGCCAGCAGCTTGGTTCGGGTCAACACCGGGGAGCTGTTTTTT
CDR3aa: CASSLVRVNTGELFF

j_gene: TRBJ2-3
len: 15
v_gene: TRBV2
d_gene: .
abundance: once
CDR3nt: TGTGCCAGCAGTACCGGGACAACTAGCACAGATACGCAGTATTTT
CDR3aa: CASSTGTTSTDTQYF

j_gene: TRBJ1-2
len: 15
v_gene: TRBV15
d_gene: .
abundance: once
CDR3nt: TGTGCCACCAGCAGAGAGCGGAGGGTCTACTATGGCTACACCTTC
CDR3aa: CATSRERRVYYGYTF

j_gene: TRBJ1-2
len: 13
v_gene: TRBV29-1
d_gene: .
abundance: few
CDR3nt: TGCAGCGTTGAAGATCTTATCCCGTATGGCTACACCTTC
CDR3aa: CSVEDLIPYGYTF

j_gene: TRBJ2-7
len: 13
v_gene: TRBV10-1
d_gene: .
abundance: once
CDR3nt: TGCGCCAGCAGTGACCAGGGCCCCTACGAGCAGTACTTC
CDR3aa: CASSDQGPYEQYF

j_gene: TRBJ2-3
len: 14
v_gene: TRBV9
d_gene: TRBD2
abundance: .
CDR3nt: TGTGCACACCCCGGGAGCGGGACCACAGATACGCAGTATTTT
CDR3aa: CAHPGSGTTDTQYF

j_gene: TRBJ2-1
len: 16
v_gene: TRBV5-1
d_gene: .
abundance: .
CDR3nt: TGCGCCAGCAGCTTGTCCGGCGACAGCTCCTACAATGAGCAGTTCTTC
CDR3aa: CASSLSGDSSYNEQFF

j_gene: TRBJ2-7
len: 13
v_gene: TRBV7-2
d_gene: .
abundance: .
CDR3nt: TGTGCCAGCAGCCGTCGGGGAGACTACGAGCAGTACTTC
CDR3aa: CASSRRGDYEQYF